Each of the 13 T cell receptor beta chains below was sequenced from the same sample in a study of blood T cell repertoires in COVID-19. TCRdb's copy holds only in-frame clones and misses some; the assay was immunoSEQ multiplex PCR. The sample has 300,000 to 400,000 clones; around 90% are singletons. The source material was peripheral blood. All receptors come from a human donor in a cohort sampled during active COVID-19.

The J gene is TRBJ1-2, the V gene TRBV5-1; TRBD1 matches 9 bases. Per the germline V gene, CDR1 is SGHRS and CDR2 is YFSETQ. The trim removed 0 bases at V and 7 bases at J, leaving 13 bases unmatched. CDR3 length equals 17 residues. CDR3 DNA sequence: TGCGCCAGCAGCTTGGGAACAGAATCCGGGACAGGGAGTGGCTACACCTTC. It encodes CASSLGTESGTGSGYTF.

The chain is built from TRBV4-1 and TRBJ2-7, with D perhaps matching TRBD1 (6 bases). Germline CDR1 is MGHRA and CDR2 is YSYEKL. This CDR3 spans 16 amino acids. With 3 bases removed from V and 0 bases from J, the gap between germline ends came to 15 bases. The CDR3 nucleotides read TGCGCCAGCAGCCAGCCCACAGGGACGGGCTCCTACGAGCAGTACTTC. This codes for CASSQPTGTGSYEQYF.

The V call is TRBV30, the J call TRBJ2-3; the D gene is possibly TRBD2 (6 bases). Trimming took off 2 bases at V and 5 bases at J, with 11 bases between the two ends. CDR3 length: 13 residues. Germline lookup yields CDR1 GTSNPN and CDR2 SVGIG (reference sequence). As DNA, the CDR3 is TGTGCCTGGAGTACGGGGGACGTAGATACGCAGTATTTT. This encodes CAWSTGDVDTQYF.

This chain links TRBV3-1 (or the pseudogene TRBV3-2) with TRBJ2-1, with D possibly TRBD1 on 6 matching bases. Germline loops: CDR1 LGHDT, CDR2 YNNKEL (reference sequence). Trimming took 2 bases from V and 6 from J, leaving 20 bases between them. The CDR3 length is 17 residues. The CDR3 reads CASSQKEQEKGGNEQFF. CDR3 sequence (DNA): TGTGCCAGCAGCCAAAAGGAACAGGAGAAAGGGGGCAATGAGCAGTTCTTC.

The chain uses TRBV7-8 and TRBJ2-3; D may be TRBD2 (6 bases). Germline CDR1 and CDR2: SGHVS and FQNEAQ. This CDR3 region has 13 residues. The V gene lost 6 bases and the J gene lost 6 bases, with 13 bases spanning the gap. The chain's CDR3 is CASSLGRGDTQYF. CDR3 in DNA: TGTGCCAGCAGTCTAGGCCGGGGGGATACGCAGTATTTT.

CDR3 protein: CASSIGLAYEQYF. In nucleotides, the CDR3 is TGTGCCAGCAGCATCGGACTAGCCTACGAGCAGTACTTC. The genes are TRBV5-4 and TRBJ2-7; TRBD2 agrees at 7 bases. CDR1 is SGHNT and CDR2 is YYREEE in the germline V gene (reference sequence). This CDR3 comprises 13 residues. The ends lost 4 bases at V and 2 bases at J; junction bases unmatched: 3.

The V and J genes are TRBV6-1 and TRBJ2-2; TRBD1 aligns across 9 bases. The junction had 4 bases not matched to a gene; V was cut back by 3 bases and J by 5 bases. The CDR3 contains 15 residues. Germline CDR1 is MNHNS and CDR2 is SASEGT. The CDR3: CASSDWDRDTGELFF. DNA for the CDR3: TGTGCCAGCAGTGATTGGGACAGGGATACCGGGGAGCTGTTTTTT.

This clone was seen just once. The V call is TRBV19, the J call TRBJ2-4; 12 bases are shared with TRBD1. Germline V gives CDR1 LNHDA, CDR2 SQIVND (reference sequence). The CDR3 has 14 residues. With 10 bases clipped from V and 7 bases from J, the junction kept 8 bases outside the gene matches. CDR3 DNA sequence: TGTGCCACCCGGGGGACAGGGGGCAGTAACATTCAGTACTTC. Amino acids: CATRGTGGSNIQYF.

V and J are TRBV5-6 and TRBJ2-1; 9 bases align to TRBD1. J was trimmed by 7 bases and V by 4 bases; bases with no gene match: 12. Germline CDR1 is SGHDT and CDR2 is YYEEEE. CDR3 size: 16 residues. CDR3 residues: CASSVPMGQGSNEQFF. CDR3 bases: TGTGCCAGCAGCGTCCCGATGGGACAGGGAAGTAATGAGCAGTTCTTC.

Concerning this clone itself: One end of the junction does not line up with germline, which may come from a read error. The chain joins TRBV3-1 (or the pseudogene TRBV3-2) to TRBJ1-2; 8 bases agree with TRBD1. The CDR3 runs 13 residues. Germline CDR1 reads LGHDT; CDR2 reads YNNKEL (reference sequence). As DNA, the CDR3 is TGTGCCAGCAGCCTACAGGGGGTATATGCCTACACCTTC. Protein: CASSLQGVYAYTF.

J is TRBJ2-7 and V is TRBV11-3; 7 bases align to TRBD2. CDR1 and CDR2 (germline): SGHNT, YENEEA. The V gene end was trimmed by 1 base and the J gene end by 5 bases; junction bases not matched to a gene: 5. The CDR3 totals 14 residues. Written as DNA, the CDR3 is TGTGCCAGCAGCTTAGGTGCGGGAGATGACGAGCAGTACTTC. This gives the protein CASSLGAGDDEQYF.

V usage is TRBV2 and J usage is TRBJ1-4; D might be TRBD1 (5 bases). Germline V CDR1 and CDR2: SNHLY, FYNNEI. The V gene lost 6 bases and the J gene lost 0 bases, with 11 bases spanning the gap. This CDR3 comprises 15 residues. CDR3 sequence reads: CASSKGAATNEKLFF. The CDR3 DNA is TGTGCCAGCAGCAAAGGGGCTGCAACTAATGAAAAACTGTTTTTT.

J is TRBJ1-6 and V is TRBV6-5; 8 bases map to TRBD1. The ends lost 6 bases at V and 9 bases at J; junction bases unmatched: 7. Germline CDR1 and CDR2: MNHEY and SVGAGI. The CDR3 is 14 residues long. This CDR3 reads CASRRQGIASPLHF. In DNA, the CDR3 is TGTGCCAGCAGACGACAGGGGATCGCTTCACCCCTCCACTTT.